What follows is one T cell receptor beta chain and its context. In this sample, this clone turned up a few times. No antigen is known for it. No base-level quality is on record; no much larger clone is a single base apart. The same CDR3 can be traced to other DNA sequences in this sample. The CDR3 spans 14 residues, from the cysteine through the phenylalanine. The only DNA kept is the CDR3, 42 bases in frame from the first base. The junction carries 11 bases between V and J, which are trimmed by 5 bases and 1 base respectively. The CDR1 and CDR2 encoded by the germline V gene (reference sequence) are MNHEY and SMNVEV. Patients with autoimmune disease history or receiving systemic immunosuppression were excluded from the trial. Peripheral blood for TCR sequencing was drawn from every dose cohort at baseline, at cycle 4 day 1 and at cycle 7 day 1. The samples were drawn from a first-in-human, open-label, multicenter phase I dose-escalation trial of ivuxolimab. Adults with locally advanced or metastatic melanoma, renal cell, hepatocellular, or head and neck squamous cell carcinoma were enrolled in the trial. Before TCR sequencing, CD4+ T cells and CD8+ T cells were sorted from peripheral blood as separate populations.

To sequence the TCRbeta CDR3 region, genomic DNA was isolated from the sorted cells. The immunoSEQ Assay was used for sequencing of TCRbeta CDR3 regions. This immuneACCESS table, as held by TCRdb, lists in-frame sequences with V and J called but not all clones. Of the missing ones, under half trace to an unresolved V gene in checked studies; the others have no known cause. Across this sample there are tens of thousands of clones, with 94% seen only once. The ten most abundant clones make up about 2.6% of the sample. The entry originates in a study of OX40 agonist ivuxolimab in advanced cancers. For the study in its entirety: The costimulatory receptor OX40 (CD134) was targeted by ivuxolimab, a fully human IgG2 agonistic monoclonal antibody. Patients were allowed to have had prior anti-PD-1, anti-PD-L1 or anti-CTLA-4 therapy, and approximately 39% of the dose-escalation patients had been treated with checkpoint inhibitors. The purpose of peripheral TCRbeta sequencing was to test whether ivuxolimab changed TCR sequence diversity and led to clonal T-cell expansion. Among the roughly 54 dose-escalation patients, approximately 20 had hepatocellular carcinoma, approximately 15 melanoma, 9 renal cell carcinoma and 9 head and neck cancer. In the dose-escalation cohort, 82.7% of patients were male, and the mean age was approximately 64 years, with a range of roughly 23 to 85. Partial responses occurred in three dose-escalation patients, of whom one had hepatocellular carcinoma and two had cutaneous melanoma. The paper reports the monotherapy dose-escalation portion (N ≈ 50 patients) of the phase I ivuxolimab trial. Intravenous ivuxolimab was administered to patients every 2 weeks at six dose levels: 0.01, 0.1, 0.3, 1.5, 3 and 10 mg/kg. Beyond this particular receptor, the publication reports: Low levels of normalized T-cell clonal expansion were also seen in some patients who did not respond. At doses of 0.1 to 3.0 mg/kg, clonal expansion of both CD4+ and CD8+ T cells in blood was seen between baseline and week 6. After ivuxolimab, CD8+ T cells had more expanded clones than CD4+ T cells on average. In the 0.1-3.0 mg/kg groups, partial responders were among the patients with the lowest normalized peripheral clonal expansion, particularly in CD8+ T cells. The antigen specificity of the clonally expanded peripheral T cells was not determined.

The chain is made from TRBV27 and TRBJ1-1; the D gene is perhaps TRBD1, on 5 matching bases. This clonotype originated in an adult with an advanced solid tumor such as melanoma, head and neck, liver or kidney cancer. The source material was CD4+ or CD8+ T cells sorted from blood, sampled in a trial of the OX40 agonist ivuxolimab. CDR3 sequence: CASSLRGGNTEAFF. The sequence in DNA is TGTGCCAGCAGTCTTCGGGGGGGGAACACTGAAGCTTTCTTT.